Shown below are 9 T cell receptor beta chains from a single sample sequenced in a study of T cells in Graves' hyperthyroidism and ophthalmopathy. Template material for amplifying TCR beta CDR3 regions consisted of RNA transcripts. TCR CDR3 regions were first amplified by RT-PCR with HTBI primers. TCRdb re-analysed the multiplex PCR reads in MiXCR, keeping a single row per CDR3 protein. The sample records 550,000 to 650,000 distinct CDR3 sequences, approximately 15% being singletons. The specimen sequenced was blood. These receptors came from a woman between 25 and 40 years old with Graves' hyperthyroidism that later progressed to Graves' ophthalmopathy.

This clonotype has at least ten counts. This chain joins TRBV18 and TRBJ1-1; D uncertain. V was shortened by 4 bases and J by 0 bases, with 9 bases between the two germline ends. The germline CDR1 and CDR2 sequences are KGHSH and LQKENI. CDR3 length equals 14 residues. CDR3 sequence: CASSRAAMNTEAFF. CDR3 DNA: TGTGCCAGCTCACGTGCAGCCATGAACACTGAAGCTTTCTTT.

The V and J genes are TRBV7-8 and TRBJ2-3, with TRBD2 matching over 12 bases. Germline assignment: CDR1 SGHVS and CDR2 FQNEAQ. V lost 1 base to trimming and J lost 5 bases; unmatched junction nucleotides: 4. The CDR3 runs to 16 residues. The CDR3 nucleotides read TGTGCCAGCAGCTTAGGCGGACTAGCGGGACAAGATACGCAGTATTTT. Its translation is CASSLGGLAGQDTQYF. Using reference TRBV7-8 and TRBJ2-3 for the parts outside the CDR3, the full variable domain is GAGVSQSPRYKVAKRGQDVALRCDPISGHVSLFWYQQALGQGPEFLTYFQNEAQLDKSGLPSDRFFAERPEGSVSTLKIQRTQQEDSAVYLCASSLGGLAGQDTQYFGPGTRLTVL.

The table lists this clonotype with many counts. The chain couples TRBV14 to TRBJ2-3, with a possible D match to TRBD2 (6 bases). Germline values: CDR1 SGHDN, CDR2 FVKESK. Trimming stripped 4 bases from V and 5 bases from J, with 16 bases between. The CDR3 is 15 amino acids. The CDR3 here is CASSPYGGRGDTQYF. The CDR3 region has the DNA TGTGCCAGCAGCCCCTATGGAGGGAGAGGAGATACGCAGTATTTT.

This clonotype was picked up many times. The chain joins TRBV7-9 to TRBJ2-1, with TRBD2 matching 9 bases. The CDR3 totals 16 residues. J was trimmed by 8 bases and V by 4 bases; bases with no gene match: 12. Germline CDR1 is SEHNR and CDR2 is FQNEAQ (reference sequence). CDR3 sequence: CASSSSGREGAYEQFF. CDR3 DNA: TGTGCCAGCAGCTCTTCTGGGCGGGAGGGGGCATATGAGCAGTTCTTC.

This clonotype was counted between two and nine times. This CDR3 is CASSFRDRSYNSPLHF. DNA for the CDR3: TGTGCCAGCAGTTTCCGGGACAGGAGCTATAATTCACCCCTCCACTTT. The chain carries TRBV27 and TRBJ1-6; 8 nucleotides match TRBD1. The V gene's germline CDR1 is MNHEY and CDR2 SMNVEV (reference sequence). This CDR3 is built from 16 residues. After removal of 3 bases from V and 3 bases from J, the junction contained 4 bases not matched to a gene.

This clonotype was seen more than once but under ten times. The V call is TRBV7-8, the J call TRBJ2-5; TRBD1 aligns across 7 bases. Germline V gene sequence: CDR1 SGHVS, CDR2 FQNEAQ. Losses at the gene ends were 0 bases for V and 4 bases for J; bases not matched to a gene: 2. This CDR3 is built from 14 residues. DNA of the CDR3: TGTGCCAGCAGCTTAGCAGACAGGGCAGAGACCCAGTACTTC. Amino acids: CASSLADRAETQYF. The whole variable domain, remainder taken from reference TRBV7-8 and TRBJ2-5, is GAGVSQSPRYKVAKRGQDVALRCDPISGHVSLFWYQQALGQGPEFLTYFQNEAQLDKSGLPSDRFFAERPEGSVSTLKIQRTQQEDSAVYLCASSLADRAETQYFGPGTRLLVL.

The gene calls are TRBV5-4 and TRBJ2-7; D remains ambiguous. The CDR3 totals 14 residues. Germline V lookup: CDR1 SGHNT, CDR2 YYREEE (reference sequence). V gave up 1 base and J gave up 0 bases, with 8 bases separating them. The CDR3 protein is CASSLPTYSYEQYF. The CDR3 DNA is TGTGCCAGCAGCTTGCCCACCTACTCCTACGAGCAGTACTTC.

This rearrangement joins TRBV27 to TRBJ1-5, with TRBD1 matching over 9 bases. CDR1 MNHEY and CDR2 SMNVEV come from the germline V gene (reference sequence). With V trimmed by 10 bases and J by 7 bases, 5 bases remained unmatched. The CDR3 loop spans 12 amino acids. CDR3 coding DNA: TGTGCCACAGGGACAGGGAACCAGCCCCAGCATTTT. This encodes CATGTGNQPQHF.

On this clonotype itself: A read error is possible here, since a much larger clone lies one base away. The genes are TRBV3-1 and TRBJ2-7; TRBD2 agrees at 7 bases. V lost 4 bases to trimming and J lost 0 bases; unmatched junction nucleotides: 6. CDR3 length: 15 residues. Per germline, CDR1 LGHDT and CDR2 YNNKEL (reference sequence). CDR3 nucleotide sequence: TGTGCCAGCAGCCTAGACAGCGGGATCTCCTACGAGCAGTACTTC. Amino acid sequence: CASSLDSGISYEQYF.